This T cell receptor beta chain emerged from a study of cytomegalovirus exposure and HLA in healthy donors. Study-wide results and limits: Some V segments, TRBV6-2 and TRBV6-3 among them, were indistinguishable and were therefore excluded. In a later analysis, at a false discovery rate of 0.05, about 15,000 TCR beta sequences were associated with HLA alleles. TCR association rates varied by HLA locus in a later analysis, with DRB1 highest and HLA-C lowest.

Primers: 60 Vbeta forward and 13 Jbeta reverse. Sequencing was performed with immunoSEQ multiplex PCR; in TCRdb, only in-frame clones are kept and a portion is missing. The data hold 150,000 to 180,000 clones, with about 80% observed a single time. A note on this clone: The antigen is unknown.

Healthy people donating bone marrow made up the donors. The CDR3 loop spans 14 amino acids. CDR1 and CDR2 (germline): SNHLY, FYNNEI. The V segment lost 5 bases and the J segment 5 bases; nucleotides outside the gene matches: 7. The sequence came from a man under 40 in good health and CMV-seropositive. The chain employs TRBV2 and TRBJ2-7; 9 bases agree with TRBD1. The specimen was PBMCs. Written as DNA, the CDR3 is TGTGCCAGCAGTTACCGGGACAGGGCCGACGAGCAGTACTTC. The encoded protein is CASSYRDRADEQYF.